The 24 T cell receptor beta chains presented below share a single source sample, sequenced in a study of T cell repertoires in cytomegalovirus infection. For these TCRs, the target antigens are not known. TCRdb re-called the reads with MiXCR, one entry per CDR3 protein. The data contain 250,000 to 400,000 distinct CDR3 sequences, 20% to 25% of them singletons. Source: cultured PBMCs, taken from culture after CMV antigen stimulation. These receptors were collected from a human donor in good health (CMV status not recorded). Some clones in this sample may be carry-over from other donors' samples.

In this sample, this clonotype turned up a few times. The CDR3: CASSPPGTGSTNEKLFF. In DNA, the CDR3 is TGTGCCAGCAGCCCACCCGGGACAGGGTCAACTAATGAAAAACTGTTTTTT. V and J are TRBV7-6 and TRBJ1-4; 9 bases match TRBD1. The germline V gene encodes CDR1 SGHVS and CDR2 FNYEAQ. The CDR3 consists of 17 residues. V gave up 5 bases and J gave up 0 bases; unmatched junction bases: 7. Combining the CDR3 with reference TRBV7-6 and TRBJ1-4 gives the whole variable domain GAGVSQSPRYKVTKRGQDVALRCDPISGHVSLYWYRQALGQGPEFLTYFNYEAQQDKSGLPNDRFSAERPEGSISTLTIQRTEQRDSAMYRCASSPPGTGSTNEKLFFGSGTQLSVL.

The chain links TRBV12-3 or TRBV12-4 to TRBJ2-5; no definite D call. The V end lost 4 bases, the J end lost 4 bases, and 10 bases lay between the germline ends. The CDR3 spans 13 residues. The CDR3 reads CASSSGPRETQYF. CDR3 in DNA: TGTGCCAGCAGTTCTGGACCCAGAGAGACCCAGTACTTC.

The sample holds a few counts of this clonotype. The chain is built from TRBV11-2 and TRBJ1-1, with D unclear. The V end was cut by 3 bases, the J end by 5 bases, with 10 bases between. CDR1 SGHAT and CDR2 FQNNGV come from the germline V gene. The CDR3 totals 13 residues. The DNA of the CDR3 is TGTGCCAGCAGCTTTGGAGAGGTGACTGAAGCTTTCTTT. Protein product: CASSFGEVTEAFF.

A few counts support this clonotype. The V and J genes are TRBV7-9 and TRBJ1-1; D gene ambiguous. Per the germline V gene, CDR1 is SEHNR and CDR2 is FQNEAQ (reference sequence). The CDR3 is 15 amino acids. Trimming took 2 bases from V and 3 from J, leaving 13 bases between them. DNA for the CDR3: TGTGCCAGCAGCTTACGACTTGATGGGGACACTGAAGCTTTCTTT. This codes for CASSLRLDGDTEAFF.

The chain employs TRBV2 and TRBJ2-6, with no clear D. The CDR3 runs to 16 residues. Germline CDR1 reads SNHLY; CDR2 reads FYNNEI. Trimming shortened V by 2 bases and J by 5 bases, and 13 bases separated the two germline ends. The chain's CDR3 is CASSELKVLRANVLTF. CDR3 DNA sequence: TGTGCCAGCAGTGAATTGAAGGTTTTACGGGCCAACGTCCTGACTTTC.

This clonotype was counted only a few times. A junction boundary mismatches the germline segment, possibly from a read error. J is TRBJ2-1 and V is TRBV5-1; TRBD1 might be the D (6 bases). This CDR3 is built from 12 residues. The germline gives CDR1 SGHRS, CDR2 YFSETQ. The CDR3 DNA is TGCGCCAGCAGCTCCCACAGGGACGCTCAGATCTTC. Translated, it gives CASSSHRDAQIF.

This clonotype was counted between two and nine times. The CDR3: CASSQTGLNTDTQYF. The CDR3 nucleotides read TGTGCCAGCAGCCAAACGGGACTTAACACAGATACGCAGTATTTT. The chain employs TRBV3-1 and TRBJ2-3; possible D gene TRBD2, 6 bases. The V gene lost 2 bases and the J gene lost 2 bases, with 11 bases spanning the gap. The CDR3 runs 15 residues. Germline V gene data show CDR1 as LGHDT and CDR2 as YNNKEL (reference sequence).

By sample fraction, this clonotype is medium-sized. The rearrangement uses TRBV6-6 and TRBJ2-7; 8 bases map to TRBD2. V was clipped by 2 bases and J by 5 bases; unmatched bases: 5. Germline V lookup: CDR1 MNHNY, CDR2 SVGAGI (reference sequence). The CDR3 contains 14 residues. The CDR3 DNA follows: TGTGCCAGCAGTTACGTCGGGACTAGGGACGAGCAGTACTTC. Protein product: CASSYVGTRDEQYF.

This clonotype showed up just a few times. The junction does not match germline at one end; this may be a read error. The chain couples TRBV29-1 to TRBJ1-1; D not resolved. The CDR3 has 11 amino acids. Germline V gives CDR1 SQVTM, CDR2 ANQGSEA. CDR3 residues: CSVEGNTEAFF. CDR3 nucleotide sequence: TGCAGCGTGGAAGGGAACACTGAAGCTTTCTTT.

This clonotype appeared a few times. The chain carries TRBV19 and TRBJ2-5; 8 nucleotides align to TRBD1. Germline CDR1 is LNHDA and CDR2 is SQIVND (reference sequence). V dropped 7 bases and J dropped 7; count of bases not matched to a gene: 14. The CDR3 extends over 15 amino acids. In DNA form, the CDR3 reads TGTGCCAGTACAGGAAGGACAGGGATGAGCGGGACCCAGTACTTC. As protein: CASTGRTGMSGTQYF.

This clonotype turned up a few times. The V call is TRBV7-2, the J call TRBJ1-4; 7 bases align to TRBD1. Germline loops: CDR1 SGHTA, CDR2 FQGNSA. The CDR3 is made up of 14 amino acids. The V gene end was trimmed by 5 bases and the J gene end by 4 bases; junction bases not matched to a gene: 4. The CDR3 loop is CASSAGTDNEKLFF. The CDR3 DNA reads TGTGCCAGCAGCGCCGGGACAGATAATGAAAAACTGTTTTTT.

The chain employs TRBV12-3 or TRBV12-4 and TRBJ2-5, with D tentatively TRBD2 (6 bases). This CDR3 comprises 12 residues. Trimming pared 5 bases from V and 5 bases from J, leaving 9 bases between. DNA of the CDR3: TGTGCCAGCAGTCCCCTAGCGGAGACCCAGTACTTC. It is translated as CASSPLAETQYF.

Of note for this clonotype: Just one base apart from a much larger clone, this may be a read error. The chain has TRBV12-3 or TRBV12-4 and TRBJ1-2; 7 bases line up with TRBD1. This CDR3 has 16 residues. The CDR3 sequence is CPSRGPDRAFNYGYTF. CDR3 in DNA: TGTCCCAGCAGGGGACCAGACAGGGCGTTTAACTATGGCTACACCTTC.

The J gene is TRBJ2-7, the V gene TRBV25-1; 9 positions match TRBD1. Germline V gene data show CDR1 as MGHDK and CDR2 as SYGVNS. The V segment lost 3 bases and the J segment 6 bases; nucleotides outside the gene matches: 12. This CDR3 has 16 amino acids. CDR3 sequence (DNA): TGTGCCAGCAGTGAGGAGGGAACAGGGGGCTCGGGCGAGCAGTACTTC. Amino acid sequence: CASSEEGTGGSGEQYF.

This clonotype was picked up many times. The chain employs TRBV7-9 and TRBJ1-4; D might be TRBD1 (5 bases). Germline CDR1 and CDR2: SEHNR and FQNEAQ (reference sequence). Trimming removed 5 bases from V and 2 bases from J, with 9 bases in between. The CDR3 runs to 14 residues. The CDR3 coding sequence is TGTGCCAGCAGCCCCTGGGGGACTAATGAAAAACTGTTTTTT. It yields the protein CASSPWGTNEKLFF.

This clonotype was detected only once. The CDR3 DNA reads TGCAGCGTTAGGTGGCCAGGAACCTACGAGCAGTACTTC. It codes for CSVRWPGTYEQYF. The chain couples TRBV29-1 to TRBJ2-7; D ambiguous. V shed 5 bases and J shed 2 bases, with 13 bases lying between them. CDR3 length: 13 residues. The germline V gene encodes CDR1 SQVTM and CDR2 ANQGSEA.

This clonotype is classed as medium-sized. The chain links TRBV11-2 to TRBJ1-1; D is undetermined. V dropped 1 base and J dropped 0 bases, with 12 bases sitting between them. This CDR3 region has 16 residues. Germline CDR1 is SGHAT and CDR2 is FQNNGV. The DNA of the CDR3 is TGTGCCAGCAGCTTAGGGTTCGGGGTCATGAACACTGAAGCTTTCTTT. Its translation is CASSLGFGVMNTEAFF.

This clonotype was observed at least ten times. V is TRBV28 and J is TRBJ1-5, with a weak D call TRBD1 (5 bases). The CDR3 covers 15 residues. The germline V gene encodes CDR1 MDHEN and CDR2 SYDVKM. V lost 4 bases and J lost 5, with 15 bases in between. CDR3 nucleotide sequence: TGTGCCAGCAGTTCGGACATAATCCCGGATCAGCCCCAGCATTTT. It yields the protein CASSSDIIPDQPQHF.

This chain uses TRBV19 with TRBJ1-1; unclear D gene. The CDR3 totals 15 residues. Germline-derived CDR1 and CDR2 are LNHDA and SQIVND (reference sequence). V was shortened by 3 bases and J by 0 bases, with 11 bases between the two germline ends. DNA for the CDR3: TGTGCCAGTAGTATCAGTGCATCCATGAACACTGAAGCTTTCTTT. Its protein product is CASSISASMNTEAFF.

A note on this clonotype: This sequence may be a read error, since a much larger clone differs from it by one base. The DNA of the CDR3 is TGTGCCAGCACCCTCCAGGACAGGGGCGATGAGCAGTTCTTC. Protein sequence: CASTLQDRGDEQFF. The gene calls are TRBV12-3 or TRBV12-4 and TRBJ2-1, with 9 bases identical to TRBD1. The CDR3 runs 14 residues. The V segment lost 7 bases and the J segment 8 bases; nucleotides outside the gene matches: 9.

This chain uses TRBV6-2 or TRBV6-3 with TRBJ2-1; TRBD2 agrees at 8 bases. Losses at the gene ends were 3 bases for V and 5 bases for J; bases not matched to a gene: 9. The CDR3 covers 16 residues. CDR1 is MNHEY and CDR2 is SVGEGT in the germline V gene. CDR3 residues: CASSYLRRSGNNEQFF. The CDR3 DNA reads as TGTGCCAGCAGTTATCTCCGTCGTAGCGGGAACAATGAGCAGTTCTTC.

This clonotype has just a few counts. The V gene is TRBV11-2, the J gene TRBJ2-3; D possibly matches TRBD1 or TRBD2 (5 bases each). CDR3 length: 14 residues. Germline-derived CDR1 and CDR2 are SGHAT and FQNNGV. V lost 5 bases, J lost 0 bases, and 9 bases lay in between. The CDR3 loop reads CASSPWDSTDTQYF. Written as DNA, the CDR3 is TGTGCCAGCAGCCCATGGGACAGCACAGATACGCAGTATTTT.

Ten or more counts support this clonotype. The chain combines TRBV12-3 or TRBV12-4 with TRBJ2-1, with D possibly being TRBD2 (5 bases). Trimming took off 3 bases at V and 0 bases at J, with 18 bases between the two ends. The CDR3 length is 18 residues. The CDR3 bases are TGTGCCAGCAGTTTCGTCACCGACCTCACTAGCTCCTACAATGAGCAGTTCTTC. Translating it yields CASSFVTDLTSSYNEQFF.

In its sample, this clonotype was seen many times. This chain uses TRBV7-2 with TRBJ1-2, with 9 positions matching TRBD1. V trimming: 5 bases; J trimming: 6 bases; junction bases outside the gene matches: 10. The germline CDR1 and CDR2 sequences are SGHTA and FQGNSA. CDR3 length: 15 amino acids. The CDR3 reads CASSASLQGANGYTF. The CDR3, as DNA: TGTGCCAGCAGCGCCTCCCTACAGGGGGCAAATGGCTACACCTTC.